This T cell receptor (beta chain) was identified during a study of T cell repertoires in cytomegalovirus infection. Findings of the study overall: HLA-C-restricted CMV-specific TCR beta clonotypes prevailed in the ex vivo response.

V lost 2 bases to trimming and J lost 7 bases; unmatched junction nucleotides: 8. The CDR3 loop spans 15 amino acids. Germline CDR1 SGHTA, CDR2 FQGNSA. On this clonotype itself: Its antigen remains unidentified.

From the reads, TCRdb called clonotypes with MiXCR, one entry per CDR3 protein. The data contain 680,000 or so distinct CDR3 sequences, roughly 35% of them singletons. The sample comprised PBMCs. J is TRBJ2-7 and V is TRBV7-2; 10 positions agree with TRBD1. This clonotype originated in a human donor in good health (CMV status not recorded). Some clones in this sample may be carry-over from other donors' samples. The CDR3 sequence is CASSLTGQGFREQYF. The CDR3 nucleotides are TGTGCCAGCAGCTTAACGGGACAGGGGTTTAGGGAGCAGTACTTC.